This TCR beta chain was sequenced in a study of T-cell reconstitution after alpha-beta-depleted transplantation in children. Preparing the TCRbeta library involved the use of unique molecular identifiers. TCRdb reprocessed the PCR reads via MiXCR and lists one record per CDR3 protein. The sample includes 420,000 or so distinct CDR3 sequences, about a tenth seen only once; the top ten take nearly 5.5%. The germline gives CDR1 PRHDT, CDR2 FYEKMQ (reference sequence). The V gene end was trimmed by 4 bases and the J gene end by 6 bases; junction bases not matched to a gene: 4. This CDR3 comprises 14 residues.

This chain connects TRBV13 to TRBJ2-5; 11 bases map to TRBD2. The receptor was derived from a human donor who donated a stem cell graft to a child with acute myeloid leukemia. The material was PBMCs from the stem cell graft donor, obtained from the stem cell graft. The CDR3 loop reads CASSSRLAGQTQYF. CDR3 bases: TGTGCCAGCAGCTCCAGACTAGCGGGGCAGACCCAGTACTTC.